Sequencing of this TCR beta chain was carried out in a study of Graves' ophthalmopathy and Graves' hyperthyroidism. Study in general: Peripheral blood was collected at initial diagnosis, before any treatment.

Turning to this clonotype: Antigen specificity is unknown.

The CDR3 sequence is 15 residues long. The V end lost 7 bases, the J end lost 4 bases, and 16 bases lay between the germline ends. Study conclusions and caveats: Cross-validated, the 13-signature model showed 87.88%/81.08% sensitivity/specificity, and 80%/75% in the test set.

Participants with hyperthyroidism, aged 18 to 65, were newly diagnosed with under 2 months' duration. TCR beta CDR3 amplification used RNA transcripts. Amplification began with first-round RT-PCR using HTBI primers, then second-round multiplex PCR was performed. MiXCR was run by TCRdb on the multiplex PCR reads, yielding one entry per CDR3 protein. The data show about 370,000 distinct CDR3 sequences, approximately 18% seen once. Sequenced input: peripheral blood. This sequence was found in an adult woman with stable Graves' hyperthyroidism. This chain connects TRBV12-3 or TRBV12-4 to TRBJ2-2; D is undetermined. The CDR3 DNA sequence: TGTGCCAGCATTCGAGACCGCGATTCCACCGGGGAGCTGTTTTTT. It specifies CASIRDRDSTGELFF.